This TCR beta chain was observed in a study of cytomegalovirus exposure and HLA in healthy donors (TCRdb year 2017). For the wider study: An earlier analysis of several hundred of the donors reported approximately 300 Gb of sequence data and 100 million to 120 million unique TCR beta sequences obtained from about 179 million T cells. An early release covering 500 to 750 HLA-typed donors comprised about 310 gigabases of sequencing data and around 80 million unique TCR sequences. Of the roughly 430 genotyped donors, 65% to 90% fell in the genetic ancestry cluster associated with self-reported Caucasian donors. The study aimed to test whether cataloging public T cell receptors could reveal signatures of past pathogen exposure. The T cell repertoires of 670 or so subjects were profiled by immunosequencing and related to cytomegalovirus serostatus. A separate validation cohort of more than 100 different subjects was used in addition to the approximately 700-subject first cohort. The study combined high-throughput TCR immunosequencing, statistical association of individual TCRs with disease status, and machine learning to predict cytomegalovirus infection status. A later analysis re-analyzed previously published TCR beta repertoires from 666 donors and added high-resolution HLA genotyping to study TCR occurrence patterns. Rather than drawing on any new phenotypic data, the later analysis identified candidate immune exposures from TCR beta sequences and the way those sequences occurred across donors. An earlier analysis of fewer than 700 of the donors applied high-throughput TCR beta sequencing to assess whether each TCR beta V gene segment acted as functional or pseudogenic. Alongside the repertoire data, information on donor age, sex, ethnicity and CMV serostatus was compiled. A later genetic analysis took genome-wide SNP genotypes for about three fifths of the 666 donors and used that subset as a discovery cohort. All discovery cohort repertoires had been generated using a single sequencing platform. Class I and class II HLA loci were covered by the typing at four-digit resolution. Typing coverage varied by locus: about 620-640 donors for A, B, C, DRB1 and DQB1; 500 to 550 for DQA1; 606 for DPA1; around 490 for DPB1. Roughly 5 DR-DQ haplotypes were handled as single units for association and clustering, since linkage in the cohort was strong. Among almost 400 genotyped donors of the cohort, an average of approximately 240,000 unique TCR beta nucleotide sequences were sequenced per donor, roughly a sixth of them non-productive.

The trim is 3 bases for V and 5 bases for J, with a gap of 5 bases between the germline ends. Sequences LNHDA (CDR1) and SQIVND (CDR2) are obtained from the germline V gene (reference sequence). Its CDR3 holds 11 amino acids, cysteine through phenylalanine. Of all the DNA, just the CDR3 is kept, 33 bases in frame from base 1. The cohort comprised 550 to 700 healthy bone marrow donors. All cohort members were sampled while nominally healthy, although unrecorded immune exposures were likely present. CMV serostatus was recorded as positive for 250 to 300 and negative for about 50% of the 666 cohort members, whereas no CMV serostatus was recorded for the donor in question. Every donor gave a peripheral blood sample, and the peripheral blood mononuclear cells from that sample were used for TCR beta sequencing. The Qiagen DNeasy Blood Extraction Kit was used to extract genomic DNA from the blood cell samples.

The library was made by the immunoSEQ multiplex PCR assay. A mixture of 60 forward primers for TCR Vbeta segments and 13 reverse primers for TCR Jbeta segments was used in the multiplex PCR. Amplification of the CDR3 region of rearranged TCR beta genes was performed with a multiplex PCR assay on genomic DNA. Amplified TCR beta libraries were sequenced as 87-base-pair reads on the Illumina HiSeq System. In the source study's methods: A later analysis counted tens of millions of unique TCR beta chains across the 666 repertoires, and about 10 million of these chains were shared by at least two donors. To remove PCR and sequencing errors, raw reads were error-corrected and collapsed into unique sequences using a nearest-neighbor algorithm that merged closely related sequences. To assign V, D and J gene segments, CDR3 sequences were aligned to IMGT reference sequences. For a sequence to be retained, at least a six-nucleotide match to both a V gene segment and a J gene segment was required. Rearrangements were called productive when the CDR3 lacked stop codons and stayed in frame with V and J; all others were non-productive. Following IMGT convention, CDR3 was defined as the stretch from the second conserved V-encoded cysteine up to the conserved J-encoded phenylalanine. Sequences without an unambiguous match to a single V gene segment were excluded from the earlier analysis of approximately 600 of the donors. An earlier analysis of over 450 of the donors classified V segments as functional when productive rearrangements were above 56.7% and as segregating when the standard deviation between donors was above 5%. A statistical classification framework was built for diagnosing cytomegalovirus status from the catalog of TCR beta chain sequences. In a later analysis, V and J genes were assigned by comparing TCR nucleotide sequences against IMGT/GENE-DB human TR gene sequences. Using the TCRdist pipeline, a later analysis assigned CDR3 sequences along with most-parsimonious VDJ recombination scenarios. In a later analysis, each TCR beta chain was defined by its CDR3 amino acid sequence together with its V-gene family, and reads without a unique V-gene family were excluded. To address suspected cross-contamination and a sequencing artifact, a later analysis removed a few hundred highly shared, low-generation-probability nucleotide sequences. A later analysis calculated a clonal expansion index for each public chain from normalized within-repertoire ranks of inferred template counts. Generation probabilities in a later analysis came from a VDJ recombination model fitted to out-of-frame rearrangements, and those results were checked against IGoR. A later analysis scored TCR-TCR, TCR-HLA and TCR-CMV co-occurrence with hypergeometric tests, applying a repertoire-size bias correction to TCR pairs. In a later analysis, false discovery rates were estimated by permuting HLA or CMV assignments 20 times. In a later analysis, co-occurring TCRs were grouped with DBSCAN, and TCRdist sequence similarity was added when clustering was performed within HLA-allele-positive subsets. Co-occurrence clustering excluded repertoires with fewer than 30,000 or more than 120,000 public chains, plus five with anomalous nucleotide sharing. Drawn from immuneACCESS, this table holds only the in-frame rearrangements with V and J called that TCRdb kept. Clones are partly lost; checked studies trace under half to an unresolved V gene and leave the rest unexplained. Clonal size and the V and J genes are those of that table, whereas D and trimming came from the DNA. This sample gives 100,000 or so clones in total; around 68% of them show up just once. 4.5% to 5% of the sample comes from the top ten.

Overall study results and their limits: A later genetic analysis reported fewer N-insertions in productive TCRs among donors in an Asian-associated ancestry cluster than the roughly 720-donor mean. Presence/absence analyses assumed roughly uniform sequencing depth across donors, an assumption that may not hold. A total of 150 to 200 TCR beta chains were listed by the study as associated with cytomegalovirus. Some IMGT-functional V segments, including TRBV6-2 and TRBV6-3, could not be distinguished by the 87-base-pair reads and were therefore excluded. Around 16 rarely observed V segments, including chromosome 9 orphons, were excluded from the earlier analysis of approximately 600 of the donors because counts were too low. The authors suggested that the approach could potentially be generalized to other disease states and immunological phenotypes. In a later analysis, HLA-associated TCR beta chains were found to be more clonally expanded and to have lower generation probabilities than equally common non-associated chains. Most CMV-associated TCR beta chains appeared to be HLA-restricted in a later analysis, and the HLA associations seemed to be driven largely by CMV exposure. Across donors, most TCR sequences were observed very rarely, whereas some public TCRs were present in many individuals. Broadly in line with IMGT annotations, most TCR beta V segments showed up in productive rearrangements about 90% or about 30% of the time in an earlier analysis of around 600 of the donors. V-gene and J-gene trimming of TCR beta chains was associated with a missense DCLRE1C variant in a later genetic analysis, and the association was replicated in an independent cohort. Several of the top co-occurrence clusters appeared to be linked to parvovirus B19, influenza, CMV and Epstein-Barr virus, according to a later analysis. When HLA alleles, especially DR and DQ, strongly co-occurred, TCR associations were difficult to assign to individual alleles. This cohort had only TCR beta chains sequenced, and the lack of alpha or paired-chain data limited which features could be detected. A few of the identified cytomegalovirus-associated TCR beta chains were confirmed in vitro to be specific for cytomegalovirus antigens. The classifier was reported to diagnose cytomegalovirus status with high specificity and sensitivity in both the original and validation cohorts. In a later analysis, the rate of TCR association differed among HLA loci, with DRB1 alleles having the most associated TCRs and HLA-C alleles having the fewest. HLA typing was unavailable for some donors at each locus, so association tests used only the typed subset. Specific HLA alleles were associated with 15,000 to 20,000 TCR beta sequences at a false discovery rate of 0.05 in a later analysis. A group of highly shared sequence variants was considered likely to be a technical artifact of the sequencing pipeline. A further reported finding was that TCR beta sequences accurately predicted the HLA-A and HLA-B alleles for most subjects in the first cohort. Correlated functional status among segregating V segments might be attributable to linkage disequilibrium, but an unknown experimental factor could not be ruled out. For the cohort, immune exposure information was limited to CMV serostatus.

As for this clone: Its antigen remains undetermined. The input lacks base qualities; no much larger clone sits a single base away.

This sequence was found in a human donor in good health. This receptor chain uses TRBV19 and TRBJ2-7, with the D gene uncertain. The sequencing sample was made of PBMCs. The CDR3 region reads CASSIRDEQYF. The DNA sequence follows: TGTGCCAGTAGTATTCGGGACGAGCAGTACTTC.